The rows below give T cell receptor beta chains drawn from one sample of a study of T cell repertoires in cytomegalovirus infection. For these TCRs, the target antigens are not known. TCRdb re-analysed the reads in MiXCR, keeping a single row per CDR3 protein. The sample has some 480,000 distinct CDR3 sequences; more than 30% are singletons. Here the sequenced sample was cultured PBMCs, taken from culture after CMV antigen stimulation. The receptors were sampled from a human donor in good health (CMV status not recorded). Some clones in this sample may be carry-over from other donors' samples. Both conserved end residues are part of each CDR3. A D gene is named only where the DNA matches it firmly. A clone size is listed for some rows: how often the clone was seen (once, few, many), or a class if it is expanded.

cdr3_nt	cdr3_aa	d_call	v_call	j_call	cdr3_length	clone_size
TGTGCCAGCACCCTAGGACAGGGCGCTGAAGCTTTCTTT	CASTLGQGAEAFF	TRBD1	TRBV12-3/TRBV12-4	TRBJ1-1	13	NA
TGTGCCAGCAGTGGTTATGAGCAGTTCTTC	CASSGYEQFF	NA	TRBV25-1	TRBJ2-1	10	few
TGTGCCAGCAGTGGGGTCTCTGGGGCCAACGTCCTGACTTTC	CASSGVSGANVLTF	NA	TRBV25-1	TRBJ2-6	14	NA
TGTGCCAGCAGTTTAAGGGGCCGGGACACCCACGGAGGAAATCAGCCCCAGCATTTT	CASSLRGRDTHGGNQPQHF	NA	TRBV28	TRBJ1-5	19	NA
TGTGCCAGCGCCTCCGGGACTAGCGGGAGCAGCACTGGGGCCAACGTCCTGACTTTC	CASASGTSGSSTGANVLTF	TRBD2	TRBV19	TRBJ2-6	19	NA
TGTGCCAGCTCACCACCGGGGCAAAGAGGGGGAAATGAAAAACTGTTTTTT	CASSPPGQRGGNEKLFF	NA	TRBV18	TRBJ1-4	17	few
TGTGCCAGCAGTTTTGGGACAGGGACGGGTTCACCCCTCCACTTT	CASSFGTGTGSPLHF	TRBD1	TRBV28	TRBJ1-6	15	few
TGTGCCAGCAGTCCCACCGTCCCGGATGGCCTGGAGACCCAGTACTTC	CASSPTVPDGLETQYF	NA	TRBV6-1	TRBJ2-5	16	NA
TGCAGTGCTCAGCGAGGATTAGTTGGCAATCAGCCCCAGCATTTT	CSAQRGLVGNQPQHF	NA	TRBV20-1	TRBJ1-5	15	NA
TGTGCCAGCAGCTTTACTAGCGGGAGTGACAATGAGCAGTTCTTC	CASSFTSGSDNEQFF	TRBD2	TRBV11-1	TRBJ2-1	15	NA
TGTGCCAGCAGTGAGACAAGGAGGGAGACCCAGTACTTC	CASSETRRETQYF	NA	TRBV6-5	TRBJ2-5	13	NA
TGTGCCAGCAGTTCGGCGGGAGGGATAAATGAGCAGTTCTTC	CASSSAGGINEQFF	TRBD2	TRBV27	TRBJ2-1	14	NA
TGTGCCAGCAGCCCCCTGGGGAGCTCCTACGAGCAGTACTTC	CASSPLGSSYEQYF	NA	TRBV7-6	TRBJ2-7	14	many
TGTGCCAGCAGTTTTTTGATACTAGCGGGAAGGGAAGCCAAAAACATTCAGTACTTC	CASSFLILAGREAKNIQYF	TRBD2	TRBV12-3/TRBV12-4	TRBJ2-4	19	few
TGTGCCAGCAGCTTAGTGACATATCAGCCCCAGCATTTT	CASSLVTYQPQHF	NA	TRBV7-2	TRBJ1-5	13	many
TGTGCCAGTAGCTTAGTGGGGCATAGCAATCAGCCCCAGCATTTT	CASSLVGHSNQPQHF	NA	TRBV19	TRBJ1-5	15	few
TGTGCCAGTAGTACCACCGGACTAGCGGGAGAAGATACGCAGTATTTT	CASSTTGLAGEDTQYF	TRBD2	TRBV19	TRBJ2-3	16	once